This entry features one TCR beta chain sequence. The data derive from a study of blood T cell repertoires in COVID-19. Measured with immunoSEQ multiplex PCR; TCRdb has only the in-frame clones, and not every one. The table has more than 250,000 clones, around 86% seen once. The germline V and J ends were trimmed by 4 bases and 8 bases, with 11 bases remaining between them. CDR1 is SGHVS and CDR2 is FQNEAQ in the germline V gene. CDR3 size: 12 residues. The V call is TRBV7-8, the J call TRBJ1-1; TRBD1 is a possible D gene (6 bases). The source of this sequence is a woman younger than 45 who had recovered from COVID-19. Input material: peripheral blood. The CDR3 nucleotides are TGTGCCAGCAGCTCAGCTACAGGGGAAGCTTTCTTT. Encoded protein: CASSSATGEAFF.